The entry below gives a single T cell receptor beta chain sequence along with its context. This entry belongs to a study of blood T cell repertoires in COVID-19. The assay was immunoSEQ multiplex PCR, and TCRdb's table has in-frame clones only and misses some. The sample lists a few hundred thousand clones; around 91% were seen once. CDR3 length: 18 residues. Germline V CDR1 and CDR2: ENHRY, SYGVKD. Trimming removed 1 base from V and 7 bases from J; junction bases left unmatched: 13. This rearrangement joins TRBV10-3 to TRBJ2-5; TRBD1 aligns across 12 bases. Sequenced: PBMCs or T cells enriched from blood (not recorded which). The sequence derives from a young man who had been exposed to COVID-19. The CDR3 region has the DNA TGTGCCATCAGTGAGTTCCGCCTGGGACAGGGGGCAGTAGGGACCCAGTACTTC. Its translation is CAISEFRLGQGAVGTQYF.